The source of this T cell receptor (beta chain) is a study of siplizumab effects on memory and regulatory T cells. A note on this clone: What it binds is unknown.

Libraries were prepared by immunoSEQ multiplex PCR; TCRdb keeps only in-frame clonotypes and omits some of them. Of approximately 92,000 clones listed, just under 95% are singletons. General study results and limits: Siplizumab, the agent tested, significantly reduced alloreactive sequences traceable to unstimulated CD4+ memory cells. Sequences below about 10^-5 frequency were poorly captured, and few alloreactive clones mapped to unstimulated subsets. Confirmatory evidence of suppressive function in proliferating siplizumab-culture Tregs was not obtained. The study found naive T cells seemingly more diverse than memory cells and seemingly major alloresponse contributors.

V shed 4 bases and J shed 4 bases, with 8 bases lying between them. This CDR3 contains 14 residues. CDR1 and CDR2 (germline): LNHDA, SQIVND (reference sequence). The TCR sequence derives from a human donor in good health. The sequenced material came from non-Treg CD4+ T cells sorted from blood. V and J are TRBV19 and TRBJ2-6; D uncertain. CDR3 DNA sequence: TGTGCCAGTAGTAGGGGTGGCGGGGCCAACGTCCTGACTTTC. It specifies CASSRGGGANVLTF.